This T cell receptor (beta chain) emerged from a study of blood T cell repertoires in COVID-19. Background on the study: Whether acute or convalescent, the COVID-19 samples came from the United States, Italy and Spain.

In the study's own analysis: The authors estimated nucleated cell counts from reference gene primer amplification. Data came from immunoSEQ multiplex PCR; TCRdb stores just in-frame clones and leaves some out. That table furnishes V, J and clone size, whereas the DNA furnished D and trimming. The sample has 140,000 to 150,000 clones; 65% to 90% are singletons. This clone appeared once. V gave up 7 bases and J gave up 2 bases; unmatched junction bases: 13. CDR3 size: 16 residues. Germline V lookup: CDR1 LNHDA, CDR2 SQIVND (reference sequence). The receptor was derived from a man aged 55-75 years with active or convalescent COVID-19. The chain couples TRBV19 to TRBJ1-2; TRBD1 matches 7 bases. Sequencing was done on a sample of peripheral blood. The CDR3, as DNA: TGTGCCAGTATGACCATTTTTGGACAGGCGAACTATGGCTACACCTTC. It specifies CASMTIFGQANYGYTF.